This TCR beta chain was found in a study of blood T cells in healthy people across ages. Trimming cost V 6 bases and J 1 base; bases outside gene matches: 4. CDR1 MNHNS and CDR2 SASEGT come from the germline V gene. CDR3 length: 15 residues. This clonotype showed up just once. Its antigen is unknown. Study outcomes and limitations: Leaving the PBMCs unsorted stopped any conclusive comparison of naive versus antigen-experienced cells. Strong correlation linked observed beta diversity and percent naive T cells. In long-lived donors, naive CD4+ cell counts and diversity exceeded those of aged donors.

Together with a sample-barcoded 5' primer, a J-beta primer mix was included in a second PCR lasting about 7 to 11 cycles. One entry per CDR3 protein, called by TCRdb with MiXCR from the 5' RACE reads. The top ten hold 13% of the sample, which has over 500,000 distinct CDR3 sequences, about 51% seen once. This TCR was sampled from a woman aged 80 or over in good health. The specimen was blood. The chain carries TRBV6-1 and TRBJ2-1, with 9 bases lining up with TRBD1. The CDR3 DNA is TGTGCCAGCAGAGACGGGACAGGGTCCTACAATGAGCAGTTCTTC. The encoded protein is CASRDGTGSYNEQFF.